This is a list of T cell receptor beta chains from one sample in a study of CD8 T cells in Susac syndrome. One entry per CDR3 protein results from TCRdb running MiXCR on the immunoSEQ multiplex PCR reads. The sample consists of about 120,000 distinct CDR3 sequences, 96% of them appearing once. Source material: CD4+ T cells from PBMCs. These receptor sequences come from a human donor with Susac syndrome. The CDR3 runs from the conserved cysteine through the conserved F or W. The order of the fields is clone size, D gene, V gene, J gene, CDR3 protein, CDR3 DNA. D genes are given only for firm matches. Only some rows state a clone size, as once, few, many or a class for expanded clones.

abundance: NA; d_gene: NA; v_gene: TRBV7-2; j_gene: TRBJ2-5; CDR3aa: CASSLDGQETQYF; CDR3nt: TGTGCCAGCAGTTTGGACGGTCAAGAGACCCAGTACTTC
abundance: NA; d_gene: NA; v_gene: TRBV28; j_gene: TRBJ1-1; CDR3aa: CASTLGMGSTEAFF; CDR3nt: TGTGCCAGCACCTTAGGTATGGGCTCCACTGAAGCTTTCTTT
abundance: NA; d_gene: NA; v_gene: TRBV9; j_gene: TRBJ2-2; CDR3aa: CASSYTVGGELFF; CDR3nt: TGTGCCAGCAGCTACACCGTAGGCGGGGAGCTGTTTTTT
abundance: NA; d_gene: TRBD1; v_gene: TRBV20-1; j_gene: TRBJ2-3; CDR3aa: CRVGQEIPDTQYF; CDR3nt: TGCAGAGTCGGACAGGAGATACCAGATACGCAGTATTTT
abundance: NA; d_gene: TRBD2; v_gene: TRBV6-5; j_gene: TRBJ2-7; CDR3aa: CASSELAGPLYEQYF; CDR3nt: TGTGCCAGCAGCGAACTAGCGGGACCCTTGTACGAGCAGTACTTC
abundance: NA; d_gene: NA; v_gene: TRBV29-1; j_gene: TRBJ2-3; CDR3aa: CSVEGTYTDTQYF; CDR3nt: TGCAGCGTTGAAGGGACCTACACAGATACGCAGTATTTT
abundance: NA; d_gene: NA; v_gene: TRBV12-3/TRBV12-4; j_gene: TRBJ1-2; CDR3aa: CASSFFRTENYGYTF; CDR3nt: TGTGCCAGCAGTTTCTTTAGGACAGAAAACTATGGCTACACCTTC
abundance: NA; d_gene: TRBD1; v_gene: TRBV9; j_gene: TRBJ2-5; CDR3aa: CASSAGQSKETQYF; CDR3nt: TGTGCCAGCAGCGCGGGACAGTCCAAAGAGACCCAGTACTTC
abundance: NA; d_gene: NA; v_gene: TRBV25-1; j_gene: TRBJ2-5; CDR3aa: CASSDIKGRQETQYF; CDR3nt: TGTGCCAGCAGTGATATTAAGGGAAGGCAAGAGACCCAGTACTTC
abundance: NA; d_gene: NA; v_gene: TRBV12-3/TRBV12-4; j_gene: TRBJ2-7; CDR3aa: CASSPRGGLEQYF; CDR3nt: TGTGCCAGCAGTCCCCGGGGTGGGCTGGAGCAGTACTTC
abundance: NA; d_gene: NA; v_gene: TRBV4-2; j_gene: TRBJ2-7; CDR3aa: CASSQEAQYEQYF; CDR3nt: TGTGCCAGCAGCCAAGAGGCACAATACGAGCAGTACTTC
abundance: NA; d_gene: TRBD2; v_gene: TRBV5-1; j_gene: TRBJ2-7; CDR3aa: CASRRELDREQYF; CDR3nt: TGCGCCAGCAGGCGGGAGTTAGATCGCGAGCAGTACTTC
abundance: NA; d_gene: NA; v_gene: TRBV20-1; j_gene: TRBJ2-5; CDR3aa: CSARNPGTETQYF; CDR3nt: TGCAGTGCTAGAAACCCAGGGACGGAGACCCAGTACTTC
abundance: NA; d_gene: NA; v_gene: TRBV24-1; j_gene: TRBJ2-5; CDR3aa: CATSDSYGKYF; CDR3nt: TGTGCCACCAGTGATTCCTATGGGAAGTACTTC
abundance: NA; d_gene: NA; v_gene: TRBV3-1; j_gene: TRBJ1-2; CDR3aa: CASRTPGSYGYTF; CDR3nt: TGTGCCAGCAGGACTCCAGGCTCTTATGGCTACACCTTC
abundance: NA; d_gene: NA; v_gene: TRBV5-1; j_gene: TRBJ2-1; CDR3aa: CASSPDRFNEQFF; CDR3nt: TGCGCCAGCAGCCCGGACCGTTTCAATGAGCAGTTCTTC
abundance: NA; d_gene: TRBD1; v_gene: TRBV28; j_gene: TRBJ1-5; CDR3aa: CASSFLTGGNQPNSNQPQHF; CDR3nt: TGTGCCAGCAGCTTCCTGACAGGGGGCAACCAACCAAATAGCAATCAGCCCCAGCATTTT
abundance: NA; d_gene: NA; v_gene: TRBV7-2; j_gene: TRBJ1-2; CDR3aa: CASSPREAGYTF; CDR3nt: TGTGCCAGCAGCCCCCGGGAAGCTGGCTACACCTTC
abundance: NA; d_gene: NA; v_gene: TRBV28; j_gene: TRBJ1-2; CDR3aa: CASSFGSNYGYTF; CDR3nt: TGTGCCAGCAGTTTCGGCAGCAACTATGGCTACACCTTC
abundance: NA; d_gene: NA; v_gene: TRBV6-5; j_gene: TRBJ1-3; CDR3aa: CASSQGFGNTIYF; CDR3nt: TGTGCCAGCAGCCAGGGGTTTGGAAACACCATATATTTT
abundance: NA; d_gene: NA; v_gene: TRBV3-1; j_gene: TRBJ2-5; CDR3aa: CASSQEGSPPVSQYF; CDR3nt: TGTGCCAGCAGCCAAGAAGGTAGCCCGCCGGTGAGCCAGTACTTC
abundance: NA; d_gene: NA; v_gene: TRBV6-5; j_gene: TRBJ2-7; CDR3aa: CASSSQGAAGGPHEQYF; CDR3nt: TGTGCCAGCAGTTCCCAGGGGGCGGCGGGAGGGCCCCACGAGCAGTACTTC
abundance: NA; d_gene: TRBD2; v_gene: TRBV6-6; j_gene: TRBJ2-5; CDR3aa: CASRKLAGAGETQYF; CDR3nt: TGTGCCAGCAGGAAATTAGCGGGAGCGGGGGAGACCCAGTACTTC
abundance: NA; d_gene: NA; v_gene: TRBV19; j_gene: TRBJ2-5; CDR3aa: CASGVVEETQYF; CDR3nt: TGTGCCTCCGGGGTGGTTGAAGAGACCCAGTACTTC
abundance: once; d_gene: TRBD2; v_gene: TRBV12-3/TRBV12-4; j_gene: TRBJ2-1; CDR3aa: CASRAAGEGGEQFF; CDR3nt: TGTGCCAGCAGAGCAGCGGGAGAAGGGGGTGAGCAGTTCTTC
abundance: NA; d_gene: TRBD1; v_gene: TRBV3-1; j_gene: TRBJ2-5; CDR3aa: CASSHLRDREKTQYF; CDR3nt: TGTGCCAGCAGCCACCTCCGGGACAGGGAAAAGACCCAGTACTTC
abundance: NA; d_gene: TRBD2; v_gene: TRBV7-2; j_gene: TRBJ2-5; CDR3aa: CASSLRGGSGTQYF; CDR3nt: TGTGCCAGCAGCTTACGCGGGGGAAGCGGGACCCAGTACTTC
abundance: NA; d_gene: NA; v_gene: TRBV20-1; j_gene: TRBJ2-3; CDR3aa: CSASGGTTDTQYF; CDR3nt: TGCAGTGCTAGCGGCGGAACCACAGATACGCAGTATTTT
abundance: NA; d_gene: TRBD1; v_gene: TRBV24-1; j_gene: TRBJ1-1; CDR3aa: CATSNGDRRGTEAFF; CDR3nt: TGTGCCACCTCCAATGGGGACAGGAGGGGCACTGAAGCTTTCTTT
abundance: NA; d_gene: NA; v_gene: TRBV20-1; j_gene: TRBJ2-5; CDR3aa: CSAELQETQYF; CDR3nt: TGCAGTGCTGAGCTTCAAGAGACCCAGTACTTC
abundance: NA; d_gene: NA; v_gene: TRBV30; j_gene: TRBJ1-3; CDR3aa: CAWRPITGNTIYF; CDR3nt: TGTGCCTGGAGGCCGATCACTGGAAACACCATATATTTT
abundance: NA; d_gene: NA; v_gene: TRBV20-1; j_gene: TRBJ2-7; CDR3aa: CSARLYSYEQYF; CDR3nt: TGCAGTGCACGCCTTTACTCCTACGAGCAGTACTTC
abundance: NA; d_gene: NA; v_gene: TRBV28; j_gene: TRBJ2-7; CDR3aa: CASSLGWGSYEQYF; CDR3nt: TGTGCCAGCAGTTTGGGCTGGGGGTCCTACGAGCAGTACTTC
abundance: NA; d_gene: TRBD2; v_gene: TRBV6-2/TRBV6-3; j_gene: TRBJ2-2; CDR3aa: CASSRLASDTGELFF; CDR3nt: TGTGCCAGCAGCCGACTAGCGTCGGACACCGGGGAGCTGTTTTTT
abundance: NA; d_gene: TRBD1; v_gene: TRBV19; j_gene: TRBJ2-7; CDR3aa: CASSMTGYEQYF; CDR3nt: TGTGCCAGTAGTATGACAGGGTACGAGCAGTACTTC
abundance: NA; d_gene: NA; v_gene: TRBV28; j_gene: TRBJ2-7; CDR3aa: CASSLWQSEQYF; CDR3nt: TGTGCCAGCAGTTTATGGCAGAGCGAGCAGTACTTC
abundance: NA; d_gene: TRBD1; v_gene: TRBV18; j_gene: TRBJ2-5; CDR3aa: CASSARQGETQYF; CDR3nt: TGTGCCAGCTCAGCCCGACAGGGGGAGACCCAGTACTTC
abundance: NA; d_gene: NA; v_gene: TRBV5-1; j_gene: TRBJ1-1; CDR3aa: CASSLAGFTEAFF; CDR3nt: TGCGCCAGCAGCTTGGCCGGATTCACTGAAGCTTTCTTT
abundance: NA; d_gene: NA; v_gene: TRBV29-1; j_gene: TRBJ1-4; CDR3aa: CSATKGTAEKLFF; CDR3nt: TGCAGCGCCACAAAAGGGACGGCTGAAAAACTGTTTTTT
abundance: NA; d_gene: NA; v_gene: TRBV2; j_gene: TRBJ2-7; CDR3aa: CASSTGTPTGEQYF; CDR3nt: TGTGCCAGCAGTACCGGGACCCCCACGGGGGAGCAGTACTTC
abundance: once; d_gene: NA; v_gene: TRBV5-1; j_gene: TRBJ2-7; CDR3aa: CASSSGSDYEQYF; CDR3nt: TGCGCCAGCAGCTCCGGTAGTGACTACGAGCAGTACTTC